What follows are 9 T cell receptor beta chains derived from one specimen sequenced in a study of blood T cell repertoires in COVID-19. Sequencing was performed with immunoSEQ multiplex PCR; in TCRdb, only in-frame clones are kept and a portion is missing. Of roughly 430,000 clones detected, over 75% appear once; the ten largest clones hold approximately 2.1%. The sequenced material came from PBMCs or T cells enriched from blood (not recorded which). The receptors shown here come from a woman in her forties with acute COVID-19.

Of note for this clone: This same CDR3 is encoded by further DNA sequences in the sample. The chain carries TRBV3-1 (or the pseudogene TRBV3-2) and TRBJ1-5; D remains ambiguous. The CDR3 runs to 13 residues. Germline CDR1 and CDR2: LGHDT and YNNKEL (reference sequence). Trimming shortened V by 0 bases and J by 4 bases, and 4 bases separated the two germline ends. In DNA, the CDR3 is TGTGCCAGCAGCCAAGATCGGAATCAGCCCCAGCATTTT. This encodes CASSQDRNQPQHF.

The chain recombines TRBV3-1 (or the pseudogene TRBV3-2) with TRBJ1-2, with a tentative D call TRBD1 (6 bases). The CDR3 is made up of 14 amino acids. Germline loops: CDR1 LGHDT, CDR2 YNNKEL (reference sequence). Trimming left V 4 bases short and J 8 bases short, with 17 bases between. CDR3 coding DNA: TGTGCCAGCAGCCTGGCCTCAACAGGGAAAGGCTACACCTTC. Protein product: CASSLASTGKGYTF.

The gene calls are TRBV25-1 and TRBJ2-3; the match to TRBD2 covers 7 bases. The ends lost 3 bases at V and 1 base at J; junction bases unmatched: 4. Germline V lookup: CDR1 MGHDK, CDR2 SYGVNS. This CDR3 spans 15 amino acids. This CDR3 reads CASSDWGGGTDTQYF. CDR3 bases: TGTGCCAGCAGTGACTGGGGGGGAGGCACAGATACGCAGTATTTT.

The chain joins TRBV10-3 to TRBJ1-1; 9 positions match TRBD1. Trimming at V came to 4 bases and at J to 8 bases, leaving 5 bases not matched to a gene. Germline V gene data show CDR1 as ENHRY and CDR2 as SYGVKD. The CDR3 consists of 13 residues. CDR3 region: CAISATGQGEAFF. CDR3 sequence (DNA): TGTGCCATCAGTGCCACCGGACAGGGGGAAGCTTTCTTT.

The CDR3 reads CSVEEDRGNGYEQYF. In DNA, the CDR3 is TGCAGCGTTGAAGAGGACAGGGGAAATGGCTACGAGCAGTACTTC. This chain links TRBV29-1 with TRBJ2-7; 9 bases fit TRBD1. Germline V gives CDR1 SQVTM, CDR2 ANQGSEA. There are 15 residues in the CDR3. Losses at the gene ends were 0 bases for V and 3 bases for J; bases not matched to a gene: 6.

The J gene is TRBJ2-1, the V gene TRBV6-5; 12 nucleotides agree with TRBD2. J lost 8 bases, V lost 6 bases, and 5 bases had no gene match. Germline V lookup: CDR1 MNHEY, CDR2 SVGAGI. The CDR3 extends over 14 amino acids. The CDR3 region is CASRSRTSGDEQFF. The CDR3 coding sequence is TGTGCCAGCAGATCTAGGACTAGCGGGGATGAGCAGTTCTTC.

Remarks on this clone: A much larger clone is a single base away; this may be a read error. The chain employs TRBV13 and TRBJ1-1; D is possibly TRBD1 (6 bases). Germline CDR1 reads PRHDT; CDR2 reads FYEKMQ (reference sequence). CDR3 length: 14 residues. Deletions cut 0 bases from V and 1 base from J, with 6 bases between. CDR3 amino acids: CASSLGQGNTEAFF. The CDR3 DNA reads TGTGCCAGCAGCTTAGGACAGGGGAACACTGAAGCTTTCTTT.

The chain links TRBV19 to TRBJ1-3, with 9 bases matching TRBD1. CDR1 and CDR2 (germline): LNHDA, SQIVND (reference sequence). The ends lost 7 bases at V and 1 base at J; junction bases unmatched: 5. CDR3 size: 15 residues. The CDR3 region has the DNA TGTGCCAGTACTGAACAGGGGGCGTCTGGAAACACCATATATTTT. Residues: CASTEQGASGNTIYF.

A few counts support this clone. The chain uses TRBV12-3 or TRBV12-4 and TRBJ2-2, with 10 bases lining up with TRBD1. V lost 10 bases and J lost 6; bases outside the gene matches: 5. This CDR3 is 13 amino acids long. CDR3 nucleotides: TGTGCCACTAGACAGGGGGCCGCCGGGGAGCTGTTTTTT. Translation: CATRQGAAGELFF.